These T cell receptor beta chains were read from a single sample in a study of radiation and T cells in renal cell carcinoma. Clones were sequenced by immunoSEQ multiplex PCR, and TCRdb holds only the in-frame ones, with some missing. The sample holds approximately 70,000 clones, around 80% seen once. The input for sequencing was blood, taken from a patient whose treatment included radiotherapy and nephrectomy. The receptor set was obtained from a man between 60 and 75 years old with renal cell carcinoma. Each CDR3 is given with its conserved first and last residue. The D gene is left open where the match is weak. The size of a clone is reported for some rows only, either as once, few or many, or as a class for expanded clones.

CDR3: CASSLTSGNTGELFF
DNA: TGCGCCAGCAGCTTGACTAGCGGGAACACCGGGGAGCTGTTTTTT
D: TRBD2
size: .
J: TRBJ2-2
V: TRBV5-1

CDR3: CASSLSGGNTEAFF
DNA: TGTGCCAGCAGCTTATCAGGGGGGAACACTGAAGCTTTCTTT
D: TRBD1
size: .
J: TRBJ1-1
V: TRBV7-3

CDR3: CAWRVTGRTDTQYF
DNA: TGTGCCTGGAGGGTGACAGGGAGGACAGATACGCAGTATTTT
D: .
size: .
J: TRBJ2-3
V: TRBV30

CDR3: CASSLGPVGTQYF
DNA: TGTGCCAGCAGCCTCGGACCCGTAGGGACCCAGTACTTC
D: .
size: .
J: TRBJ2-5
V: TRBV2

CDR3: CASSDRAWSYGYTF
DNA: TGTGCCAGCAGCGACCGGGCGTGGAGTTATGGCTACACCTTC
D: .
size: .
J: TRBJ1-2
V: TRBV9

CDR3: CASSVLAGGTGELFF
DNA: TGTGCCAGCAGTGTACTAGCGGGAGGAACCGGGGAGCTGTTTTTT
D: TRBD2
size: .
J: TRBJ2-2
V: TRBV6-1

CDR3: CASSQASGSWNEQFF
DNA: TGTGCCAGCAGCCAAGCTAGCGGGAGCTGGAATGAGCAGTTCTTC
D: TRBD2
size: .
J: TRBJ2-1
V: TRBV14

CDR3: CASSDEASADNEQFF
DNA: TGTGCCAGCAGCGACGAGGCCTCCGCAGACAATGAGCAGTTCTTC
D: .
size: .
J: TRBJ2-1
V: TRBV7-3

CDR3: CASSESGGPPLNQPQHF
DNA: TGTGCCAGCAGTGAATCCGGGGGACCGCCGCTCAATCAGCCCCAGCATTTT
D: .
size: .
J: TRBJ1-5
V: TRBV25-1

CDR3: CACGQGARDTQYF
DNA: TGTGCCTGCGGACAGGGGGCGCGTGATACGCAGTATTTT
D: TRBD1
size: .
J: TRBJ2-3
V: TRBV30

CDR3: CASSLDAAGRNQPQHF
DNA: TGTGCCAGCAGCTTAGATGCGGCAGGGCGCAATCAGCCCCAGCATTTT
D: .
size: .
J: TRBJ1-5
V: TRBV11-2

CDR3: CASSVGTGVAGANVLTF
DNA: TGTGCCAGCAGCGTCGGGACAGGGGTGGCTGGGGCCAACGTCCTGACTTTC
D: TRBD1
size: .
J: TRBJ2-6
V: TRBV7-9

CDR3: CASSPRWEAGFLADTQYF
DNA: TGTGCCAGCAGTCCTCGATGGGAGGCCGGGTTTTTGGCAGATACGCAGTATTTT
D: .
size: once
J: TRBJ2-3
V: TRBV27

CDR3: CASSSPGLHTQYF
DNA: TGTGCCAGCAGCAGCCCGGGTCTCCATACGCAGTATTTT
D: .
size: .
J: TRBJ2-3
V: TRBV6-5

CDR3: CASGEISTSEKLFF
DNA: TGCGCCAGCGGTGAAATCTCGACGTCCGAAAAACTGTTTTTT
D: .
size: .
J: TRBJ1-4
V: TRBV10-2

CDR3: CASSQDFIPPMNVPPYEQYF
DNA: TGTGCCAGCAGCCAAGATTTCATTCCGCCTATGAATGTGCCTCCCTACGAGCAGTACTTC
D: .
size: .
J: TRBJ2-7
V: TRBV4-2

CDR3: CSVEEAAPSTDTQYF
DNA: TGCAGCGTTGAAGAGGCTGCCCCTAGCACAGATACGCAGTATTTT
D: .
size: .
J: TRBJ2-3
V: TRBV29-1

CDR3: CASSPGEQETQYF
DNA: TGTGCCAGCTCACCGGGGGAACAAGAGACCCAGTACTTC
D: .
size: .
J: TRBJ2-5
V: TRBV18

CDR3: CATSRDQGQRSSGNTIYF
DNA: TGTGCCACCAGCAGAGATCAGGGACAGCGAAGCTCTGGAAACACCATATATTTT
D: TRBD1
size: .
J: TRBJ1-3
V: TRBV15

CDR3: CASSSQGAGGYTF
DNA: TGTGCCAGCAGTTCCCAGGGGGCCGGAGGCTACACCTTC
D: TRBD1
size: once
J: TRBJ1-2
V: TRBV27

CDR3: CASSLPVSGTNNEQFF
DNA: TGTGCCAGCAGCTTACCCGTTAGCGGGACCAACAATGAGCAGTTCTTC
D: TRBD2
size: .
J: TRBJ2-1
V: TRBV7-9

CDR3: CASSLAGTGGPFFSGNTIYF
DNA: TGTGCCAGCAGCTTAGCCGGGACAGGGGGCCCCTTTTTCTCTGGAAACACCATATATTTT
D: TRBD1
size: few
J: TRBJ1-3
V: TRBV7-2

CDR3: CASSPDKFYGYTF
DNA: TGTGCCAGCAGCCCGGACAAGTTCTATGGCTACACCTTC
D: .
size: .
J: TRBJ1-2
V: TRBV11-2

CDR3: CASSAREDGELFF
DNA: TGTGCCAGCAGTGCCCGTGAGGACGGGGAGCTGTTTTTT
D: .
size: .
J: TRBJ2-2
V: TRBV6-4

CDR3: CASSGQIAADTQYF
DNA: TGTGCCAGTAGTGGACAGATTGCCGCAGATACGCAGTATTTT
D: .
size: .
J: TRBJ2-3
V: TRBV19

CDR3: CASSLRFDSRYGYTF
DNA: TGTGCCAGCAGCTTAAGGTTCGACAGCCGCTATGGCTACACCTTC
D: .
size: .
J: TRBJ1-2
V: TRBV7-2

CDR3: CASSRTLPALYEQYF
DNA: TGTGCCAGCAGCCGGACTCTCCCGGCCCTCTACGAGCAGTACTTC
D: .
size: .
J: TRBJ2-7
V: TRBV5-4

CDR3: CASSFRSADTGELFF
DNA: TGTGCCAGCAGCTTTCGGTCTGCAGACACCGGGGAGCTGTTTTTT
D: .
size: .
J: TRBJ2-2
V: TRBV7-2

CDR3: CASRGGGGTDTQYF
DNA: TGCGCCAGCAGGGGCGGGGGGGGCACAGATACGCAGTATTTT
D: TRBD2
size: .
J: TRBJ2-3
V: TRBV10-2

CDR3: CASTRRDSLSSPLHF
DNA: TGTGCCAGCACCCGACGGGATTCCTTAAGCTCACCCCTCCACTTT
D: .
size: .
J: TRBJ1-6
V: TRBV6-1

CDR3: CASMGTGKAGGVDGYTF
DNA: TGCGCCAGCATGGGGACAGGCAAGGCGGGGGGCGTGGATGGCTACACCTTC
D: TRBD1
size: .
J: TRBJ1-2
V: TRBV10-2

CDR3: CAGRSRGTLGTQYF
DNA: TGTGCCGGACGCTCGCGGGGAACGCTAGGTACGCAGTATTTT
D: .
size: .
J: TRBJ2-3
V: TRBV30

CDR3: CSEVVGETQYF
DNA: TGCAGTGAGGTGGTGGGAGAGACCCAGTACTTC
D: .
size: .
J: TRBJ2-5
V: TRBV20-1

CDR3: CASSQEVYREAFF
DNA: TGCGCCAGCAGCCAAGAAGTGTACAGGGAAGCTTTCTTT
D: .
size: .
J: TRBJ1-1
V: TRBV4-3

CDR3: CASSASGGPYEQYF
DNA: TGTGCCAGCAGCGCCTCAGGGGGCCCGTACGAGCAGTACTTC
D: TRBD1
size: .
J: TRBJ2-7
V: TRBV7-2

CDR3: CASMQQVWADTQYF
DNA: TGTGCCAGTATGCAACAGGTGTGGGCAGATACGCAGTATTTT
D: .
size: .
J: TRBJ2-3
V: TRBV19

CDR3: CASSLEGSMNTEAFF
DNA: TGTGCCAGCAGCTTAGAGGGGTCCATGAACACTGAAGCTTTCTTT
D: .
size: .
J: TRBJ1-1
V: TRBV11-2

CDR3: CASSQAPRGGQFF
DNA: TGCGCCAGCAGCCAAGCTCCCCGAGGGGGCCAGTTCTTC
D: TRBD1
size: .
J: TRBJ2-1
V: TRBV4-3

CDR3: CASSLGFSRNSPLHF
DNA: TGTGCCAGTAGTCTAGGGTTTTCGAGAAATTCACCCCTCCACTTT
D: .
size: .
J: TRBJ1-6
V: TRBV19

CDR3: CASSLTIAGGYNEQFF
DNA: TGTGCCAGCAGCTTAACCATAGCGGGGGGGTACAATGAGCAGTTCTTC
D: TRBD2
size: .
J: TRBJ2-1
V: TRBV7-2

CDR3: CASSHRSGSGANVLTF
DNA: TGCGCCAGCAGTCACCGTTCAGGGTCTGGGGCCAACGTCCTGACTTTC
D: .
size: .
J: TRBJ2-6
V: TRBV23-1

CDR3: CASSSGLAGGSLRKEQFF
DNA: TGTGCCAGCAGCTCCGGACTAGCGGGAGGGTCTTTGAGGAAAGAGCAGTTCTTC
D: TRBD2
size: .
J: TRBJ2-1
V: TRBV7-8

CDR3: CASSLSSGGSATNEKLFF
DNA: TGTGCCAGTAGCCTCAGTTCAGGGGGCTCTGCAACTAATGAAAAACTGTTTTTT
D: TRBD1
size: .
J: TRBJ1-4
V: TRBV19

CDR3: CAISQGREPGADTQYF
DNA: TGTGCCATCAGTCAAGGAAGGGAGCCCGGGGCAGATACGCAGTATTTT
D: .
size: .
J: TRBJ2-3
V: TRBV10-3

CDR3: CASSLVGGGRGTDTQYF
DNA: TGTGCCAGCAGCTTAGTAGGCGGGGGGCGTGGCACAGATACGCAGTATTTT
D: TRBD2
size: .
J: TRBJ2-3
V: TRBV7-2

CDR3: CASSESSGRDTQYF
DNA: TGCGCCAGCAGTGAGTCTAGCGGGAGAGATACGCAGTATTTT
D: TRBD2
size: .
J: TRBJ2-3
V: TRBV10-2

CDR3: CASSKVDAPRDTDTQYF
DNA: TGTGCCAGCAGCAAAGTTGACGCTCCGAGGGACACAGATACGCAGTATTTT
D: .
size: .
J: TRBJ2-3
V: TRBV21-1

CDR3: CASLGGTKETQYF
DNA: TGCGCCAGCCTAGGCGGGACGAAAGAGACCCAGTACTTC
D: .
size: .
J: TRBJ2-5
V: TRBV5-1

CDR3: CTSSLQAGANTGELFF
DNA: TGTACCAGCAGCTTACAAGCGGGGGCGAACACCGGGGAGCTGTTTTTT
D: TRBD2
size: .
J: TRBJ2-2
V: TRBV7-3

CDR3: CASRAEQGGYTIYF
DNA: TGTGCCAGCAGAGCCGAACAGGGGGGCTACACCATATATTTT
D: TRBD1
size: .
J: TRBJ1-3
V: TRBV6-5

CDR3: CASSERLAGGVDTQYF
DNA: TGTGCCAGCAGTGAACGGCTAGCGGGAGGTGTAGATACGCAGTATTTT
D: TRBD2
size: few
J: TRBJ2-3
V: TRBV6-4

CDR3: CASSPPGTFNSPLHF
DNA: TGTGCCAGCAGCCCTCCCGGGACGTTCAATTCACCCCTCCACTTT
D: .
size: .
J: TRBJ1-6
V: TRBV6-1

CDR3: CSVEEMGPGGHESSTDTQYF
DNA: TGCAGCGTTGAAGAAATGGGGCCGGGGGGACATGAATCTAGCACAGATACGCAGTATTTT
D: .
size: .
J: TRBJ2-3
V: TRBV29-1

CDR3: CASSRDRDSGNTIYF
DNA: TGTGCCAGTAGCCGGGACAGGGACTCTGGAAACACCATATATTTT
D: TRBD1
size: few
J: TRBJ1-3
V: TRBV19

CDR3: CASSLTGPGELFF
DNA: TGTGCCAGCAGTTTAACAGGGCCCGGGGAGCTGTTTTTT
D: .
size: .
J: TRBJ2-2
V: TRBV28

CDR3: CASSLLVRHGQVVNEQFF
DNA: TGTGCCAGCAGTTTATTGGTCCGACATGGACAGGTTGTCAATGAGCAGTTCTTC
D: TRBD1
size: .
J: TRBJ2-1
V: TRBV28

CDR3: CASSVGTGGREKLFF
DNA: TGTGCCAGCAGCGTTGGGACAGGGGGCAGGGAAAAACTGTTTTTT
D: TRBD1
size: .
J: TRBJ1-4
V: TRBV9

CDR3: CASSLFGGSNTEAFF
DNA: TGCGCCAGCAGCTTATTCGGGGGGTCGAACACTGAAGCTTTCTTT
D: .
size: .
J: TRBJ1-1
V: TRBV5-1